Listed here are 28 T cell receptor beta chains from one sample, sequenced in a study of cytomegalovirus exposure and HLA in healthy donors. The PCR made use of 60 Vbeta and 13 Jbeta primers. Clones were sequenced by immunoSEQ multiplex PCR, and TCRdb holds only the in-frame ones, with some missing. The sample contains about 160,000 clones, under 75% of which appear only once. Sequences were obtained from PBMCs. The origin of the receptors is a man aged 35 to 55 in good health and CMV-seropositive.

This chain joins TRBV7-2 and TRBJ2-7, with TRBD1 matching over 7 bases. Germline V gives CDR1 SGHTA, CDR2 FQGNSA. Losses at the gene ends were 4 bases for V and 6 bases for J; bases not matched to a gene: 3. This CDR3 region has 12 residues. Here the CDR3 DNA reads TGTGCCAGCAGCTCGACAGGGACCGAGCAGTACTTC. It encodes CASSSTGTEQYF.

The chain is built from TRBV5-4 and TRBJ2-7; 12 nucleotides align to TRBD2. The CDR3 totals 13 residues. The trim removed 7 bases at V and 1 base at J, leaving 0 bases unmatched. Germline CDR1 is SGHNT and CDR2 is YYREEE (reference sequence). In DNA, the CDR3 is TGTGCCAGCGGACTAGCGGGGTCCTACGAGCAGTACTTC. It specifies CASGLAGSYEQYF. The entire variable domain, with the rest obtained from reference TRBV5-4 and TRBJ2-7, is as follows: ETGVTQSPTHLIKTRGQQVTLRCSSQSGHNTVSWYQQALGQGPQFIFQYYREEENGRGNFPPRFSGLQFPNYSSELNVNALELDDSALYLCASGLAGSYEQYFGPGTRLTVT.

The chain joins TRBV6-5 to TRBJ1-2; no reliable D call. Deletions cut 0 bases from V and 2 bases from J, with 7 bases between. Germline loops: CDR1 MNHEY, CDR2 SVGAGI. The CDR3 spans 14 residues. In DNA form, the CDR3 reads TGTGCCAGCAGTTACTCCCACGAGAACTATGGCTACACCTTC. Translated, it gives CASSYSHENYGYTF.

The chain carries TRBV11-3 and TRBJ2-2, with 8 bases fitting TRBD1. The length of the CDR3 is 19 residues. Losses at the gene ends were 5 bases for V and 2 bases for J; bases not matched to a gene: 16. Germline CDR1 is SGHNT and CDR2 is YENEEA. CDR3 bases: TGTGCCAGCAGCCACATCTCACTCGCCGGGACAGGTAACACCGGGGAGCTGTTTTTT. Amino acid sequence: CASSHISLAGTGNTGELFF.

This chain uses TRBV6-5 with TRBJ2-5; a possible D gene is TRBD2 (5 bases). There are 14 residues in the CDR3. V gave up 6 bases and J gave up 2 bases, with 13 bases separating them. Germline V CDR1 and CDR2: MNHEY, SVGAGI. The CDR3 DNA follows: TGTGCCAGCAGCCCGACGGGGATTCAAGAGACCCAGTACTTC. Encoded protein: CASSPTGIQETQYF.

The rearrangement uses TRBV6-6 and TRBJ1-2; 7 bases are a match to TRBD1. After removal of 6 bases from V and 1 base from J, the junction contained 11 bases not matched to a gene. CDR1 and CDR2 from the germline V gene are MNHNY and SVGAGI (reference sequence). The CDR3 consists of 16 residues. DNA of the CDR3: TGTGCCAGCAGACCCGAGGGGGCAGGGAATAACTATGGCTACACCTTC. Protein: CASRPEGAGNNYGYTF.

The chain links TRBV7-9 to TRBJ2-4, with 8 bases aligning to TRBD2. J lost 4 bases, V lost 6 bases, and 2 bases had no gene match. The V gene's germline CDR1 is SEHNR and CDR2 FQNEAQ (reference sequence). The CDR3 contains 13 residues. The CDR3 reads CASSTGGKNIQYF. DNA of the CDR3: TGTGCCAGCAGTACGGGGGGGAAAAACATTCAGTACTTC.

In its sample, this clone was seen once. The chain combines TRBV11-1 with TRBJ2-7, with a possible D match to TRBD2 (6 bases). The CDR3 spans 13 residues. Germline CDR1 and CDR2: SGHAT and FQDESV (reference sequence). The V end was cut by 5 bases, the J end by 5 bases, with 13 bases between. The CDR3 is CASSHGTGNEQYF. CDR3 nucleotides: TGTGCCAGCAGCCACGGGACTGGCAACGAGCAGTACTTC.

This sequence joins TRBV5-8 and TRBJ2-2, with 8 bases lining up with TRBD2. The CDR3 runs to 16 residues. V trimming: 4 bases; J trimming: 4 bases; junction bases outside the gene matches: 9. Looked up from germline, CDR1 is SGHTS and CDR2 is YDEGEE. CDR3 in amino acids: CASSARGGIRTGELFF. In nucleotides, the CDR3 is TGTGCCAGCAGCGCCCGCGGGGGGATCCGCACCGGGGAGCTGTTTTTT.

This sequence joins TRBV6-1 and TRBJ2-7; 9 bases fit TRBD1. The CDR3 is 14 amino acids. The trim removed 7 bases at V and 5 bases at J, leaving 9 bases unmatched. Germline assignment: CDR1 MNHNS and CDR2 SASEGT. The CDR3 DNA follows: TGTGCCAGCAACCGGGACAGGGCGATAAACGAGCAGTACTTC. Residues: CASNRDRAINEQYF.

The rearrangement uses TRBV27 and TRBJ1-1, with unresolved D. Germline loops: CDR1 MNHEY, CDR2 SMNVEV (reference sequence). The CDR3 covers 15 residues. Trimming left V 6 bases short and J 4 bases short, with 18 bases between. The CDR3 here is CASSRYAAGGTEAFF. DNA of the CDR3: TGTGCCAGCAGCCGCTATGCGGCGGGAGGCACTGAAGCTTTCTTT.

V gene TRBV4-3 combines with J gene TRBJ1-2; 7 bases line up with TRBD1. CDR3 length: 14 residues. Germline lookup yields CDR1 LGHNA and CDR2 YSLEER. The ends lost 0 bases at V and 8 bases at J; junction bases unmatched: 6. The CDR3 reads CASSQEQGSRGYTF. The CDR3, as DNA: TGCGCCAGCAGCCAAGAACAGGGGTCTCGGGGCTACACCTTC.

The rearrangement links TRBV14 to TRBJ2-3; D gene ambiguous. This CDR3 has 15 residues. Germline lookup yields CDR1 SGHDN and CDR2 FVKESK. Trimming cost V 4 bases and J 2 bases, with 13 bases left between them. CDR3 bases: TGTGCCAGCAGCCTCCGGGTCACTTCCACAGATACGCAGTATTTT. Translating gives CASSLRVTSTDTQYF.

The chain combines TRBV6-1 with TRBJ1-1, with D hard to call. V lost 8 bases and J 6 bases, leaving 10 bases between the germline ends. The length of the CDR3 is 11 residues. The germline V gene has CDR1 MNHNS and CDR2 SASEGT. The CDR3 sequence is CASGLGSEAFF. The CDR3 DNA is TGTGCCAGCGGCTTGGGCTCTGAAGCTTTCTTT.

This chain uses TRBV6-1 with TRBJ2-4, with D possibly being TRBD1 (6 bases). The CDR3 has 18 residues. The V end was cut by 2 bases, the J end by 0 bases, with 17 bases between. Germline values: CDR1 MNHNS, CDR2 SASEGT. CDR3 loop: CASSEMAPGAGAKNIQYF. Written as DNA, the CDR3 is TGTGCCAGCAGTGAAATGGCGCCAGGGGCGGGAGCCAAAAACATTCAGTACTTC.

CDR3: CASSLTGGYEQYF. As DNA, the CDR3 is TGTGCCAGCAGCTTGACAGGGGGCTACGAGCAGTACTTC. The chain employs TRBV5-4 and TRBJ2-7, with 8 bases identical to TRBD1. V lost 1 base, J lost 3 bases, and 0 bases stayed unmatched. The CDR3 is 13 residues long. Germline loops: CDR1 SGHNT, CDR2 YYREEE (reference sequence).

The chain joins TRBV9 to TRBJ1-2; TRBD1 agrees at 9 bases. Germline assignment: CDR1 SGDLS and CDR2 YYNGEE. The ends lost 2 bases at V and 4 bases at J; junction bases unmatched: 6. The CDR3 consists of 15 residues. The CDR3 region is CASSVRDRDPYGYTF. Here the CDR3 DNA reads TGTGCCAGCAGCGTCCGGGACAGGGACCCCTATGGCTACACCTTC.

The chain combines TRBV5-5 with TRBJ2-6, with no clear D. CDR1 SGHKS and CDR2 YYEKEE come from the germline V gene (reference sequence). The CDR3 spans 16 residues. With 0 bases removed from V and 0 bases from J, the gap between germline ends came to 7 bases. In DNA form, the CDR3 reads TGTGCCAGCAGCTTGGTGGGCCGCTCTGGGGCCAACGTCCTGACTTTC. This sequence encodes CASSLVGRSGANVLTF.

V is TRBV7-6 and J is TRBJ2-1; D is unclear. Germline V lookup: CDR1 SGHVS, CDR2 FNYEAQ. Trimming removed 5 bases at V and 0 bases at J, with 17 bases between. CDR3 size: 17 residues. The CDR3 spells CASSTTLGSSSYNEQFF. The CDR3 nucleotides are TGTGCCAGCAGCACAACCCTGGGCTCAAGCTCCTACAATGAGCAGTTCTTC.

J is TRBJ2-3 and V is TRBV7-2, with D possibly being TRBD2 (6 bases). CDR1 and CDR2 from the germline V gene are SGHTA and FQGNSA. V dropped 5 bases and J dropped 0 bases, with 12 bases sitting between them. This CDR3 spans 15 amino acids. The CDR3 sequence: CASSPTGVSTDTQYF. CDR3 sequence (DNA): TGTGCCAGCAGCCCCACGGGGGTAAGCACAGATACGCAGTATTTT.

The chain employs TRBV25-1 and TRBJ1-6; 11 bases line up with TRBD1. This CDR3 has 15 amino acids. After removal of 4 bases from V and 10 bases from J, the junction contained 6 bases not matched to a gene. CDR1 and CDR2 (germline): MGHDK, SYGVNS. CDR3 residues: CASSGPGQGGSPLHF. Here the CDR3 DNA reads TGTGCCAGCAGTGGACCGGGACAGGGGGGATCACCCCTCCACTTT. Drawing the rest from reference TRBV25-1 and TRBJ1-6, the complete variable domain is EADIYQTPRYLVIGTGKKITLECSQTMGHDKMYWYQQDPGMELHLIHYSYGVNSTEKGDLSSESTVSRIRTEHFPLTLESARPSHTSQYLCASSGPGQGGSPLHFGNGTRLTVT.

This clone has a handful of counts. The DNA for the CDR3 is TGTGCCAGCTCACCACGAGCTGCTGGGCAGACCCAGTACTTC. Protein sequence: CASSPRAAGQTQYF. The V gene is TRBV18, the J gene TRBJ2-5; no clear D gene. Trimming left V 1 base short and J 6 bases short, with 12 bases between. The CDR3 loop spans 14 amino acids. Germline CDR1 KGHSH, CDR2 LQKENI.

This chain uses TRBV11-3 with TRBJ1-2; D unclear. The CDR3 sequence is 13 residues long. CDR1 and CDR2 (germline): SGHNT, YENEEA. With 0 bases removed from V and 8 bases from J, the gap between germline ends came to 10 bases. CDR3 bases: TGTGCCAGCAGCTTAGATCGAGAGCGCGGCTACACCTTC. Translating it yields CASSLDRERGYTF. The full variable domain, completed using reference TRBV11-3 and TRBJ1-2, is EAGVVQSPRYKIIEKKQPVAFWCNPISGHNTLYWYLQNLGQGPELLIRYENEEAVDDSQLPKDRFSAERLKGVDSTLKIQPAELGDSAVYLCASSLDRERGYTFGSGTRLTVV.

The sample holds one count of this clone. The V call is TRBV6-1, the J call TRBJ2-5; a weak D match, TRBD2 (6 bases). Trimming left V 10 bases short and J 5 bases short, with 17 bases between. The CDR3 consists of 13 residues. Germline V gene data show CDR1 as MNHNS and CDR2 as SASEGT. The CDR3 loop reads CATAGPGGETQYF. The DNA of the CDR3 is TGTGCCACCGCCGGGCCTGGGGGGGAGACCCAGTACTTC.

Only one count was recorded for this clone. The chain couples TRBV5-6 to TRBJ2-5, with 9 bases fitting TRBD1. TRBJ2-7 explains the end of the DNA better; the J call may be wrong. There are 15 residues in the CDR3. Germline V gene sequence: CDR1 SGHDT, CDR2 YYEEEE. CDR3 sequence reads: CASSSTTGGLYEQYF. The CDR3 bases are TGTGCCAGCAGCTCAACGACAGGGGGTCTTTACGAGCAGTACTTC.

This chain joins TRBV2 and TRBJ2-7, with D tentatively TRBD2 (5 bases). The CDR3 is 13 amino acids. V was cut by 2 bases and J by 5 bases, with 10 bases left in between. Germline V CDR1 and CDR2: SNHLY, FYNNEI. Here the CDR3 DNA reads TGTGCCAGCAGTGAAAGTCCCGGGGACGAGCAGTACTTC. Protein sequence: CASSESPGDEQYF. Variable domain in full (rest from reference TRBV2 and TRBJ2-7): EPEVTQTPSHQVTQMGQEVILRCVPISNHLYFYWYRQILGQKVEFLVSFYNNEISEKSEIFDDQFSVERPDGSNFTLKIRSTKLEDSAMYFCASSESPGDEQYFGPGTRLTVT.

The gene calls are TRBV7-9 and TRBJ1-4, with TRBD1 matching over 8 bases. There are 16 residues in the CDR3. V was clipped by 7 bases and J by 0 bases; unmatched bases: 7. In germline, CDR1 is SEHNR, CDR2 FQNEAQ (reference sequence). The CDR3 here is CASTRQGAATNEKLFF. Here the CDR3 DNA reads TGTGCCAGCACGAGGCAGGGGGCTGCAACTAATGAAAAACTGTTTTTT.

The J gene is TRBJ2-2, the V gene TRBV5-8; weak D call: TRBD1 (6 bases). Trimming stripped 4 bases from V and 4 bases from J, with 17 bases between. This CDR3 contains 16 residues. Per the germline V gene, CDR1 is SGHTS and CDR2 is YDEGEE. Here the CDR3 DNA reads TGTGCCAGCAGCGACCTCAGGGGTTCAGGCACCGGGGAGCTGTTTTTT. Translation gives CASSDLRGSGTGELFF.